This T cell receptor beta chain came from a study of CD8 T cells in ankylosing spondylitis. A single record per CDR3 protein comes from TCRdb applying MiXCR to the 5' RACE reads. The sample gives 300,000 to 400,000 distinct CDR3 sequences, approximately 20% of which show up once; about an eighth is in the top ten. V was trimmed by 3 bases and J by 4 bases, leaving 12 bases between them. The CDR3 length is 14 residues. Germline CDR1 is SGHTA and CDR2 is FQGNSA. This clonotype was seen a few times. V gene TRBV7-2 combines with J gene TRBJ2-5, with D tentatively TRBD2 (6 bases). The sample was blood, either unsorted or a sorted T cell fraction (not recorded which). This receptor was taken from a male donor with ankylosing spondylitis or in good health (not recorded which). The CDR3 DNA sequence: TGTGCCAGCAGCTTGAACCCTAGCGCAGAGACCCAGTACTTC. It translates to CASSLNPSAETQYF.